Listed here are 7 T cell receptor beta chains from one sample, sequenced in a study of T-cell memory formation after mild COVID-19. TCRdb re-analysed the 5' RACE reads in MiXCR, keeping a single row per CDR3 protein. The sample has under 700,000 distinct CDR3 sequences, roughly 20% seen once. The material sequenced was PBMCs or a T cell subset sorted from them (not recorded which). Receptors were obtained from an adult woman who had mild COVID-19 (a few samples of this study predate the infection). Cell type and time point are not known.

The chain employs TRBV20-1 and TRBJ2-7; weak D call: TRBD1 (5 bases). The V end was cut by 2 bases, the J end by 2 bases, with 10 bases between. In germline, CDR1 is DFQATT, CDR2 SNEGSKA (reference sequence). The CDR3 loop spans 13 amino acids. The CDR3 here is CSARLDNAYEQYF. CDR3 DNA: TGCAGTGCTAGACTGGACAATGCCTACGAGCAGTACTTC.

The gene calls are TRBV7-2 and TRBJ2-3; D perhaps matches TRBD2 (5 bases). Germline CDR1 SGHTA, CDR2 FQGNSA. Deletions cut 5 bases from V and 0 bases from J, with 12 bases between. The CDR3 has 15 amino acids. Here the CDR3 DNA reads TGTGCCAGCAGCCCCGGTAGCGCGAGCACAGATACGCAGTATTTT. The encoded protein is CASSPGSASTDTQYF.

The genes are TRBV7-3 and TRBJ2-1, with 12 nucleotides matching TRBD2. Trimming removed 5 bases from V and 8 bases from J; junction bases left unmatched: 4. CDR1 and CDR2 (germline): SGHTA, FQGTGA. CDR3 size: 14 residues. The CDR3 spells CASSRLAGVYEQFF. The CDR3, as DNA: TGTGCCAGCAGCCGACTAGCGGGAGTTTATGAGCAGTTCTTC.

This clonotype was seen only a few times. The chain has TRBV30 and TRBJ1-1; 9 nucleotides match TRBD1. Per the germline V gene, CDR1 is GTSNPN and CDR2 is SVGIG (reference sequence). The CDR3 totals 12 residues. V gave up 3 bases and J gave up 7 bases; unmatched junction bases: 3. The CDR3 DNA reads TGTGCCTGGAGCGCGGGACAGGGTGAAGCTTTCTTT. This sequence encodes CAWSAGQGEAFF.

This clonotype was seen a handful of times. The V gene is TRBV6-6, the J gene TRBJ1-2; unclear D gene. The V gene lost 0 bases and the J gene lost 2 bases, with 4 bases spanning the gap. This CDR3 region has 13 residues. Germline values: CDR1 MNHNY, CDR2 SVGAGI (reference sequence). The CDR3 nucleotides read TGTGCCAGCAGTTACTCGATAAACTATGGCTACACCTTC. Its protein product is CASSYSINYGYTF.

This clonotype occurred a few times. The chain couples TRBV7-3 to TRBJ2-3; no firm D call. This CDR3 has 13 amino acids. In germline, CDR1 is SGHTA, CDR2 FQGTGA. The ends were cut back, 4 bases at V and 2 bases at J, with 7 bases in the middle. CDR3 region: CASSSLPTDTQYF. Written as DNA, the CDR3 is TGTGCCAGCAGCTCTCTCCCCACAGATACGCAGTATTTT. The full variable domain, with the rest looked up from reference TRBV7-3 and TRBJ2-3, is GAGVSQTPSNKVTEKGKYVELRCDPISGHTALYWYRQSLGQGPEFLIYFQGTGAADDSGLPNDRFFAVRPEGSVSTLKIQRTERGDSAVYLCASSSLPTDTQYFGPGTRLTVL.

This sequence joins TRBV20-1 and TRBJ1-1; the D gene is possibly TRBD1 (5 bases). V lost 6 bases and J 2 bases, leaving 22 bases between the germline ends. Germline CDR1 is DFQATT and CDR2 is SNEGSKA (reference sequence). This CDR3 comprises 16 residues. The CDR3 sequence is CSAIGLLGLFNTEAFF. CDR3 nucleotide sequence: TGCAGTGCGATAGGTCTCTTGGGGCTATTTAACACTGAAGCTTTCTTT.